This paragraph reports one T cell receptor beta chain. The target antigen is unknown. J lost 1 base, V lost 1 base, and 14 bases had no gene match. The CDR3 loop spans 20 amino acids. Germline V gene data show CDR1 as LGHNA and CDR2 as YNFKEQ. The record originates from a study of lymphopenia after photon versus proton radiotherapy. Points from the study as a whole: A bigger post-nadir fall in TCR diversity correlated inversely with survival time in deceased patients. Under photons, naive T cells and diversity fell while effector/memory populations rose.

Sequenced by immunoSEQ multiplex PCR; TCRdb stores in-frame clones only, minus some. The table records around 66,000 clones, around 87% of them present only once. The TCR comes from a man in his forties or fifties with gastric cancer. The rearrangement uses TRBV4-2 and TRBJ2-3, with 10 bases matching TRBD1. Specimen: peripheral blood, collected from a patient treated with photon-based radiotherapy. The CDR3 nucleotides read TGTGCCAGCAGCCAAGTTCCTGGACAGGGGGGATTTAGAGGCACAGATACGCAGTATTTT. Translated: CASSQVPGQGGFRGTDTQYF.